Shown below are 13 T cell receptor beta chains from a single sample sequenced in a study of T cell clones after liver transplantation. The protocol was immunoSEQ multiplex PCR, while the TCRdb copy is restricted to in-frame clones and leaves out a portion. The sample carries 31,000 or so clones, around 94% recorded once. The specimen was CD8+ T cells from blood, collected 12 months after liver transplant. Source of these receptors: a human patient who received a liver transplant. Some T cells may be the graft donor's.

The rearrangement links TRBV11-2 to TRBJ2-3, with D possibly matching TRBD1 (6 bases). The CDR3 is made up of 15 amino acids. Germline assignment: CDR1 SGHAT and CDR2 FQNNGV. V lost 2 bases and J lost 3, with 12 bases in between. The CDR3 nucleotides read TGTGCCAGCAGCTTAATACCAGGGGCTACAGATACGCAGTATTTT. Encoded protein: CASSLIPGATDTQYF.

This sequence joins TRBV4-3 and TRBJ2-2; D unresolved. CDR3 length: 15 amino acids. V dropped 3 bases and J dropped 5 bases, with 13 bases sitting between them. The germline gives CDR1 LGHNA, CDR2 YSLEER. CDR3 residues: CASSHSSRGTGELFF. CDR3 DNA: TGCGCCAGCAGCCATTCTAGTCGTGGGACCGGGGAGCTGTTTTTT.

The CDR3, as DNA: TGTGCCACCAGCAGAGATCTCAGACAGCGAGTATATGGCTACACCTTC. Its protein product is CATSRDLRQRVYGYTF. V gene TRBV15 combines with J gene TRBJ1-2; weak D call: TRBD1 (5 bases). From germline, CDR1 is LNHNV and CDR2 YYDKDF (reference sequence). Trimming stripped 0 bases from V and 5 bases from J, with 16 bases between. This CDR3 has 16 residues.

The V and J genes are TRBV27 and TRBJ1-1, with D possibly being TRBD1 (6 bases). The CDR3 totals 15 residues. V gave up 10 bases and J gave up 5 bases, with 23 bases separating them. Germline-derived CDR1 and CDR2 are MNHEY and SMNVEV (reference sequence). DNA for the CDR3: TGTGCCACTAAGGGGGGAGCGATCAGGGGAACTGAAGCTTTCTTT. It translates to CATKGGAIRGTEAFF.

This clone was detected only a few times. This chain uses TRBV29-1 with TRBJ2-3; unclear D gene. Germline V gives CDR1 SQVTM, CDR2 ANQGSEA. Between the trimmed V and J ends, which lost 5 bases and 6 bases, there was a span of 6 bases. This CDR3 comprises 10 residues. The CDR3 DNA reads TGCAGCGTTTATGAGGATACGCAGTATTTT. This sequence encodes CSVYEDTQYF.

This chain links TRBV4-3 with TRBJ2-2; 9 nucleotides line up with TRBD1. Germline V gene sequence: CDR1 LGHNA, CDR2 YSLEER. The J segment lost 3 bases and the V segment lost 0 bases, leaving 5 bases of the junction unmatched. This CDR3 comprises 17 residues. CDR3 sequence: CASSQDETGGYTGELFF. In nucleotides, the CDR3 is TGCGCCAGCAGCCAAGATGAGACAGGGGGATACACCGGGGAGCTGTTTTTT.

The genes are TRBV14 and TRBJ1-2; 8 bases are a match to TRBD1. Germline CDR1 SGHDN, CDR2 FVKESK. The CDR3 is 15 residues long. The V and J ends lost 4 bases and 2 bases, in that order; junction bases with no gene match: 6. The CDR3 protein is CASSPAQGANYGYTF. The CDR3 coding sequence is TGTGCCAGCAGCCCAGCGCAGGGGGCGAACTATGGCTACACCTTC. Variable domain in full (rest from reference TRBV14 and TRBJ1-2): EAGVTQFPSHSVIEKGQTVTLRCDPISGHDNLYWYRRVMGKEIKFLLHFVKESKQDESGMPNNRFLAERTGGTYSTLKVQPAELEDSGVYFCASSPAQGANYGYTFGSGTRLTVV.

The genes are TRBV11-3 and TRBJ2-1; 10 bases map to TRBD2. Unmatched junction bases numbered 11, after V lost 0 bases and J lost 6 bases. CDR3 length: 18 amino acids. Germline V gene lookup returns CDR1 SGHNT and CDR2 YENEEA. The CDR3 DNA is TGTGCCAGCAGCTTAGATCCCCTAGCGGGAGCACCGCTCAATGAGCAGTTCTTC. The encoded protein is CASSLDPLAGAPLNEQFF. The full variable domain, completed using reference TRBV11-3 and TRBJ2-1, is EAGVVQSPRYKIIEKKQPVAFWCNPISGHNTLYWYLQNLGQGPELLIRYENEEAVDDSQLPKDRFSAERLKGVDSTLKIQPAELGDSAVYLCASSLDPLAGAPLNEQFFGPGTRLTVL.

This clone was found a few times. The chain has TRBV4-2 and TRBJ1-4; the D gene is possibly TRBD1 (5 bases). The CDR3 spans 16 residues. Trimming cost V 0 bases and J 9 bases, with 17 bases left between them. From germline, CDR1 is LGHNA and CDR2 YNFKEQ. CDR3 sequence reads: CASSQDYRDRGKKLFF. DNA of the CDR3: TGTGCCAGCAGCCAAGACTACCGGGACCGAGGCAAAAAACTGTTTTTT.

CDR3 in DNA: TGTGCCAGCAGTGAAGGGGAGGGGTTTGGCAATGAGCAGTTCTTC. It translates to CASSEGEGFGNEQFF. The chain employs TRBV25-1 and TRBJ2-1; 7 bases fit TRBD2. Germline trimming cut 2 bases from V and 6 bases from J; bases unmatched to any gene: 7. CDR1 and CDR2 from the germline V gene are MGHDK and SYGVNS. The CDR3 is 15 amino acids.

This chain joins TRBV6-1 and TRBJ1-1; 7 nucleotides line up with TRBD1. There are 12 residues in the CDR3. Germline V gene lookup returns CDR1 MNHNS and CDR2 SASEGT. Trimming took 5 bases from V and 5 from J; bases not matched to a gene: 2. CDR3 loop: CASSKTGTEAFF. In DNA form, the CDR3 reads TGTGCCAGCAGTAAGACAGGGACTGAAGCTTTCTTT.

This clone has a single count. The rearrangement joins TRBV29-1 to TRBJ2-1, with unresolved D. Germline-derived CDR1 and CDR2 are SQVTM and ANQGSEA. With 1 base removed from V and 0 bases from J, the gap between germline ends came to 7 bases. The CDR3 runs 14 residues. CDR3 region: CSVEGRVSYNEQFF. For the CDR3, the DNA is TGCAGCGTTGAAGGGAGAGTCTCCTACAATGAGCAGTTCTTC.

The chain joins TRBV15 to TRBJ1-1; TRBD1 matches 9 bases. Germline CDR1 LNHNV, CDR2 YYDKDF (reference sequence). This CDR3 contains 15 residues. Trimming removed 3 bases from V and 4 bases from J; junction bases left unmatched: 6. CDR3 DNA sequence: TGTGCCACCAGCAGGGTACAGGGGGCGCGCACTGAAGCTTTCTTT. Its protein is CATSRVQGARTEAFF.